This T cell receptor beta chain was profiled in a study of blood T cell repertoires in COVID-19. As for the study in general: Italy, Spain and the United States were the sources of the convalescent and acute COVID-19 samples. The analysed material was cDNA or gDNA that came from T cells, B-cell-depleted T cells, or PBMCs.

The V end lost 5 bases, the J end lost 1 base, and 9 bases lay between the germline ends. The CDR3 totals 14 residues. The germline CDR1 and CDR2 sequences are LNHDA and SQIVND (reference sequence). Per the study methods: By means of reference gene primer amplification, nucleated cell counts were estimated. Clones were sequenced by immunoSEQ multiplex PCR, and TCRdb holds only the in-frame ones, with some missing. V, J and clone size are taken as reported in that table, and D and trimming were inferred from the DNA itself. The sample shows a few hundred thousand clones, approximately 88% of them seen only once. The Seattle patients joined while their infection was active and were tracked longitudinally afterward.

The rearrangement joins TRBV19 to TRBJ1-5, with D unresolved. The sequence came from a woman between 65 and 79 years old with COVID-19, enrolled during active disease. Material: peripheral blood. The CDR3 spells CASSFPESNQPQHF. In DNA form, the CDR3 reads TGTGCCAGTAGTTTCCCGGAGAGCAATCAGCCCCAGCATTTT.